This is a list of T cell receptor beta chains from one sample in a study of identical twins. TCRdb recomputed calls from the 5' RACE reads with MiXCR, one row per CDR3 protein. The top ten hold roughly 4% of the sample, which has roughly 690,000 distinct CDR3 sequences, 20% to 25% seen once. These data were likewise used in another study, on T cells expressing NK-cell markers.

The sample taken for sequencing was PBMCs. All receptors derive from a woman under 30 in good health. Each CDR3 is given with its conserved first and last residue. The D gene is left open where the match is weak. Clone size is not always given. Where it is, it says once, few, many or a class for expanded clones.

TRBJ2-1 | TRBV6-1 | - | few | TGTGCCAGCAGCTCCCTAGATATGACAGGTACTGAGCAGTTCTTC | CASSSLDMTGTEQFF
TRBJ1-6 | TRBV27 | TRBD1 | - | TGTGCCAGCAGTTGGGTCCAGGGGGCTTATCAAGGACCCCTCCACTTT | CASSWVQGAYQGPLHF
TRBJ2-5 | TRBV12-3/TRBV12-4 | - | - | TGTGCCGGCGGGCGCGTAGAGACCCAGTACTTC | CAGGRVETQYF
TRBJ1-2 | TRBV6-5 | TRBD1 | few | TGTGCCAGCAGATACTACGCGGGCTCAGGGGGGGGGATATTATTCACCTTC | CASRYYAGSGGGILFTF
TRBJ2-1 | TRBV20-1 | TRBD2 | - | TGCAGTGCGAGAGGGTTAGCGGGGGAGCAGTTCTTC | CSARGLAGEQFF
TRBJ2-4 | TRBV10-3 | TRBD2 | many | TGTGCCATCAGTGTTGCGGGGGGCAAAAACATTCAGTACTTC | CAISVAGGKNIQYF
TRBJ2-1 | TRBV29-1 | - | - | TGCAGCGTTGAAGTAGTGCGGAATGAGCAGTTCTTC | CSVEVVRNEQFF
TRBJ2-1 | TRBV20-1 | TRBD2 | few | TGCAGTGCTAGGTCGGCGCGGGAGGTCAATGAGCAGTTCTTC | CSARSAREVNEQFF
TRBJ2-7 | TRBV7-2 | - | - | TGTGCCAGCGGAGAGGGGGTCCGCTACGAGCAGTACTTC | CASGEGVRYEQYF
TRBJ2-3 | TRBV7-2 | TRBD2 | many | TGTGCCAGCAGTCGACTAGCGGGAGGGCAGGGAGATACGCAGTATTTT | CASSRLAGGQGDTQYF
TRBJ2-7 | TRBV6-5 | TRBD1 | many | TGTGCCAGCAGTTACCGAGACAGGGCCGAGCAGTACTTC | CASSYRDRAEQYF
TRBJ2-5 | TRBV29-1 | TRBD1 | many | TGCAGCGTTGGGCGGACAGGGCAAGAGACCCAGTACTTC | CSVGRTGQETQYF
TRBJ2-2 | TRBV12-3/TRBV12-4 | - | - | TGTGCCAGCCGCCAAGCGGGCCGGACCGGGGAGCTGTTTTTT | CASRQAGRTGELFF
TRBJ2-7 | TRBV10-3 | TRBD2 | - | TGTGCCATCAGTTTTCAGTTAGCGGGGACCACCTACGAGCAGTACTTC | CAISFQLAGTTYEQYF
TRBJ1-1 | TRBV3-1 | - | many | TGTGCCAGCAGCGGAGGGGCCCCTGAAGCTTTCTTT | CASSGGAPEAFF
TRBJ2-7 | TRBV6-1 | - | few | TGTGCCAGCAGAACCTCTGGGGTGGGCGAGCAGTACTTC | CASRTSGVGEQYF
TRBJ2-3 | TRBV4-1 | TRBD2 | - | TGCGCCAGCAGCCAAGAAGGAGGGATACTAGCGGGAGGGCCTCGGACAGATACGCAGTATTTT | CASSQEGGILAGGPRTDTQYF
TRBJ2-1 | TRBV20-1 | - | few | TGCAGTGCTAGAGTGGAAGGGGCCAGTATCCGGGCGCAGTTCTTC | CSARVEGASIRAQFF
TRBJ2-7 | TRBV5-1 | - | few | TGCGCCAGCAGCCGAAACGCACTAGTGGAGGTATCGGAGCAGTACTTC | CASSRNALVEVSEQYF
TRBJ2-7 | TRBV12-3/TRBV12-4 | - | - | TGTGCCAGCAGTTCACCGCACGACAGAAGCTCCTACGAGCAGTACTTC | CASSSPHDRSSYEQYF
TRBJ2-1 | TRBV12-3/TRBV12-4 | - | - | TGTGCCAGCAGTTTTACAGCGGCGAATGAGCAGTTCTTC | CASSFTAANEQFF
TRBJ2-1 | TRBV6-2/TRBV6-3 | - | - | TGTGCCAGCAGTTACTTCCCAGGACCCACTGGGGAGCAGTTCTTC | CASSYFPGPTGEQFF
TRBJ2-6 | TRBV11-1 | - | - | TGTGCCAGCAGCCCCCGGGGGACCTTCTTCAGCTCTGGGGCCAACGTCCTGACTTTC | CASSPRGTFFSSGANVLTF
TRBJ2-1 | TRBV6-1 | TRBD2 | few | TGTGCCAGTCGGGAACTAGCGGGTATTGGTGGGGATGAGCAGTTCTTC | CASRELAGIGGDEQFF
TRBJ1-2 | TRBV7-2 | - | - | TGTGCCAGCAGCTTAGCTTCCCCTGGGTACACCTTC | CASSLASPGYTF
TRBJ2-7 | TRBV5-1 | TRBD2 | few | TGCGCCAGCAGCGAGACTAGCGGGAGGGTTTACGAGCAGTACTTC | CASSETSGRVYEQYF
TRBJ2-3 | TRBV20-1 | - | - | TGCAGTGCACCTGCGTGGGAGCGGAAGACAGATACGCAGTATTTT | CSAPAWERKTDTQYF
TRBJ2-7 | TRBV7-9 | - | - | TGTGCCAGCAGCCCAGTATCGGACCTTGTCGAGCAGTACTTC | CASSPVSDLVEQYF
TRBJ2-7 | TRBV20-1 | TRBD2 | few | TGCAGTGCTAGGCCATCTAGCGGGAGCTTCCACGAGCAGTACTTC | CSARPSSGSFHEQYF
TRBJ2-1 | TRBV6-5 | TRBD1 | - | TGTGCCAGCAGTTACCTGGGGACAGGGGTTAACAATGAGCAGTTCTTC | CASSYLGTGVNNEQFF
TRBJ2-7 | TRBV3-1 | - | few | TGTGCCAGCAGCCACGGAGGGGTCGAGCAGTACTTC | CASSHGGVEQYF
TRBJ2-7 | TRBV20-1 | TRBD2 | - | TGCAGTGGTCGACTAGCGGGAGTCGGGGAGCAGTACTTC | CSGRLAGVGEQYF
TRBJ2-7 | TRBV12-5 | - | - | TGTGCTAGTGGTTTGGGACAGGGACTTGGCGAGCAGTACTTC | CASGLGQGLGEQYF
TRBJ2-7 | TRBV4-2 | - | few | TGTGCCAGCAGCCCTTGGGGAGGTCACTACGAGCAGTACTTC | CASSPWGGHYEQYF
TRBJ2-7 | TRBV2 | - | few | TGTGCTGCCCTGGTGGGGGTCGAGCAGTACTTC | CAALVGVEQYF
TRBJ2-5 | TRBV5-5 | - | few | TGTGCCAGCAGCGTTGACAGGCAGACCCAGTACTTC | CASSVDRQTQYF
TRBJ2-1 | TRBV12-3/TRBV12-4 | TRBD2 | - | TGTGCCAGCAGTTTATTCTGGCGGGGGGCTGGGGATGAGCAGTTCTTC | CASSLFWRGAGDEQFF
TRBJ2-7 | TRBV20-1 | TRBD2 | few | TGCAGTGCTAGAGCCCCTGCGGGAGTACTCGCCGAGCAGTACTTC | CSARAPAGVLAEQYF
TRBJ1-2 | TRBV7-9 | - | - | TGTGCCAGCAGCATAGAAGACAGGCCCCCCGATGGCTACACCTTC | CASSIEDRPPDGYTF
TRBJ2-1 | TRBV29-1 | TRBD2 | many | TGCAGCGTTGCTTTAATTGCTAGCGGGGGCAATGAGCAGTTCTTC | CSVALIASGGNEQFF
TRBJ2-3 | TRBV20-1 | TRBD2 | few | TGCAGTGCTACCCCGGGACTAGCGGGAGGGCCGTTTGGCACAGATACGCAGTATTTT | CSATPGLAGGPFGTDTQYF
TRBJ2-2 | TRBV12-3/TRBV12-4 | TRBD2 | - | TGTGCCAGCAGTCCTAGCGGGCACGCGAACACCGGGGAGCTGTTTTTT | CASSPSGHANTGELFF
TRBJ2-7 | TRBV5-1 | - | many | TGCGCCAGCAGCTTGTTCGGGACGGACTCCTACGAGCAGTACTTC | CASSLFGTDSYEQYF
TRBJ2-7 | TRBV30 | - | - | TGTGCCTGGAGTGTATCGGGGGGCGATTCGTACGAGCAGTACTTC | CAWSVSGGDSYEQYF
TRBJ2-1 | TRBV5-5 | - | few | TGTGCCAGCAGCGGAGTAGGTAACAGTGAGCAGTTCTTC | CASSGVGNSEQFF
TRBJ2-7 | TRBV18 | - | - | TGTGCCAGCTCACCACAGGGGTCGAGGAACGAGCAGTACTTC | CASSPQGSRNEQYF
TRBJ1-6 | TRBV10-1 | TRBD1 | many | TGCGCCAGCAGTGAACGACAGGGGTCAGCACCCCTCCACTTT | CASSERQGSAPLHF
TRBJ1-2 | TRBV7-2 | TRBD1 | few | TGTGCCAGCAGCTCACAGGGGGATACCGACTACACCTTC | CASSSQGDTDYTF
TRBJ2-1 | TRBV6-2/TRBV6-3 | TRBD1 | - | TGTGCCAGCAGATCCGGGACAGCCACCTACAATGAGCAGTTCTTC | CASRSGTATYNEQFF
TRBJ2-1 | TRBV29-1 | - | - | TGCAGCGCCTGGAAACGTGGTCCCTACAATGAGCAGTTCTTC | CSAWKRGPYNEQFF
TRBJ1-4 | TRBV12-1 | - | - | TGTGCCAGCAGCCCTGGGCCCCTCTGTTCTGAAAAACTGTTTTTT | CASSPGPLCSEKLFF
TRBJ2-3 | TRBV6-1 | - | - | TGTGCCAGCGCTCCTTCGGCGGGCACAGATACGCAGTATTTT | CASAPSAGTDTQYF
TRBJ2-2 | TRBV5-5 | - | - | TGTGCCAGCAGCCTGGTGGAGACCGGGGAGCTGTTTTTT | CASSLVETGELFF
TRBJ2-4 | TRBV2 | - | - | TGTGCCAGCAGTGGGTCAGAGAGTGCAAACATTCAGTACTTC | CASSGSESANIQYF
TRBJ2-7 | TRBV6-5 | TRBD2 | - | TGTGCCAGCAGTTCTAGCGGGATTGGTGTATCCTACGAGCAGTACTTC | CASSSSGIGVSYEQYF
TRBJ2-5 | TRBV20-1 | TRBD2 | - | TGCAGCGGGACTAGCGGAAACCACCAAGAGACCCAGTACTTC | CSGTSGNHQETQYF
TRBJ2-7 | TRBV12-3/TRBV12-4 | - | few | TGTGCCAGCAGTTTAGGCGCAGGGAACTACGAGCAGTACTTC | CASSLGAGNYEQYF
TRBJ2-2 | TRBV20-1 | TRBD2 | few | TGCAGTGCGAAGCGGGAGGGAAACACCGGGGAGCTGTTTTTT | CSAKREGNTGELFF
TRBJ2-7 | TRBV11-3 | TRBD1 | many | TGTGCCAGCAGCTTAGACTGGACAGGGGGAGGGAACGAGCAGTACTTC | CASSLDWTGGGNEQYF
TRBJ2-5 | TRBV6-1 | - | - | TGTGCCAGCGGGGGACGTAGGCAAGAGACCCAGTACTTC | CASGGRRQETQYF